This TCR beta chain originates from a study of T cells in Graves' hyperthyroidism and ophthalmopathy. This clonotype was picked up a small number of times. No ophthalmopathy progression within 18 months constituted stable Graves' hyperthyroidism. Amplified TCR beta CDR3 regions derived from RNA transcripts. Carried out on the TCR CDR3, a first-round RT-PCR used the HTBI primer set. MiXCR, run by TCRdb on the multiplex PCR reads, gives a single entry per CDR3 protein. Here the sample spans roughly 710,000 distinct CDR3 sequences, under 45% being singletons. V lost 5 bases, J lost 2 bases, and 18 bases lay in between. Germline V gives CDR1 LGHNT, CDR2 FRNRAP. CDR3 size: 16 residues.

Specimen: blood. This receptor was identified in a woman in her thirties or forties with Graves' hyperthyroidism. V and J are TRBV12-5 and TRBJ1-2; no firm D call. In DNA form, the CDR3 reads TGTGCTAGTGGTCCCAAGCGGCGTTTACCCAACTATGGCTACACCTTC. Its translation: CASGPKRRLPNYGYTF.